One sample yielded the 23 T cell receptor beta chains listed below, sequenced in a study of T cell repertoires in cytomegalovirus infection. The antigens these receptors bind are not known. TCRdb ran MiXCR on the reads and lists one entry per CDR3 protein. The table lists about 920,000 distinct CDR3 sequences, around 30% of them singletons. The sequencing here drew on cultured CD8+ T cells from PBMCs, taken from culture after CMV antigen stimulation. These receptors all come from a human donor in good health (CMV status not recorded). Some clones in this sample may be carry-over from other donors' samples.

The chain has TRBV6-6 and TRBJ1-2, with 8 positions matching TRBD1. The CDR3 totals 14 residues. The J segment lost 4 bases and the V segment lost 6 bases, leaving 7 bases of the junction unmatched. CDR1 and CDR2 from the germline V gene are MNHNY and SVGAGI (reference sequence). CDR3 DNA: TGTGCCAGCAGGGGACAGGAACGGGCCTATGGCTACACCTTC. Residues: CASRGQERAYGYTF.

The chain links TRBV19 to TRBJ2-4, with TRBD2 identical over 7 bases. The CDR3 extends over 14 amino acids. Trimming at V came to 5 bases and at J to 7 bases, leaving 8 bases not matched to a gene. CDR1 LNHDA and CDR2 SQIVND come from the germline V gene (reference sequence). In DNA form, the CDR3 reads TGTGCCAGTAGTTCGACTCGGCGGGGGAACATTCAGTACTTC. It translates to CASSSTRRGNIQYF. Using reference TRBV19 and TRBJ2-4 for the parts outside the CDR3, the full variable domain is DGGITQSPKYLFRKEGQNVTLSCEQNLNHDAMYWYRQDPGQGLRLIYYSQIVNDFQKGDIAEGYSVSREKKESFPLTVTSAQKNPTAFYLCASSSTRRGNIQYFGAGTRLSVL.

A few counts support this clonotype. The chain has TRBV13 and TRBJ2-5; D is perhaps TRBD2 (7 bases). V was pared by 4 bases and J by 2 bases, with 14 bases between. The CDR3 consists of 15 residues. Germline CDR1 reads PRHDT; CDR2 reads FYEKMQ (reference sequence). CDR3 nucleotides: TGTGCCAGCAGCTACGCGGCGGGGGCTCAAGAGACCCAGTACTTC. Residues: CASSYAAGAQETQYF.

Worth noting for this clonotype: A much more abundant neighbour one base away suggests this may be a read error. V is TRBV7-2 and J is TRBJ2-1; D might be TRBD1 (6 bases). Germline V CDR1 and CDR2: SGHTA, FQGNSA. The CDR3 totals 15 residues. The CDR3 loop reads CASILGGWLGNEQFF. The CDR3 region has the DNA TGTGCCAGCATCTTAGGGGGATGGCTAGGCAATGAGCAGTTCTTC.

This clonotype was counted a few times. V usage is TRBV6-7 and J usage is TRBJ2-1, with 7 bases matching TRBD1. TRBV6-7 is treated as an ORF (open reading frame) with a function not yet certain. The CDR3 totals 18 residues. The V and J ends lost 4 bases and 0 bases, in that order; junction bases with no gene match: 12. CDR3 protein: CASSLIITGTASYNEQFF. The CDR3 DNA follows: TGTGCCAGCAGTTTGATCATTACCGGGACAGCCTCCTACAATGAGCAGTTCTTC.

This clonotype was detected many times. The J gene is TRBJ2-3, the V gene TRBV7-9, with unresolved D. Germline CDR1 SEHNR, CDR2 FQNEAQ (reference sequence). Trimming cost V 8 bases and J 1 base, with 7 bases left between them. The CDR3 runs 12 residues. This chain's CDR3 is CASSAGTDTQYF. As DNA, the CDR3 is TGTGCCAGCTCGGCTGGCACAGATACGCAGTATTTT.

CDR3 in amino acids: CASSFGDYEQYV. In nucleotides, the CDR3 is TGTGCCAGCAGTTTCGGGGACTACGAGCAGTACGTC. This chain joins TRBV28 and TRBJ2-7; D may be TRBD2 (5 bases). The CDR3 length is 12 residues. Trimming took off 3 bases at V and 3 bases at J, with 6 bases between the two ends. The germline CDR1 and CDR2 sequences are MDHEN and SYDVKM.

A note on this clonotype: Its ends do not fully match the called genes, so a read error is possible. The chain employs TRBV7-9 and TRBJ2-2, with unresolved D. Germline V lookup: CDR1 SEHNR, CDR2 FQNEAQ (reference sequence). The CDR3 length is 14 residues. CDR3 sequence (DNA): TGTGCGAGCAACCCCCCCGCGAACACCGGGGAGCTGTTTTTT. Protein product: CASNPPANTGELFF.

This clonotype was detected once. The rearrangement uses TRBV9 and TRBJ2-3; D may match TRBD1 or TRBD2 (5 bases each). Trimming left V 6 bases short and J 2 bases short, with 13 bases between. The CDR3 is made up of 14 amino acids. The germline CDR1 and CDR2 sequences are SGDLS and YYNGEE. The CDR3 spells CASTGPEITDTQYF. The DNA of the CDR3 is TGTGCCAGCACGGGGCCGGAAATCACAGATACGCAGTATTTT.

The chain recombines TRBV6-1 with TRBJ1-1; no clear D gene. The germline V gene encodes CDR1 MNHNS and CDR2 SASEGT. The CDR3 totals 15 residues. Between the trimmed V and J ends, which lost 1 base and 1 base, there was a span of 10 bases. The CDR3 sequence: CASSEEGGRNTEAFF. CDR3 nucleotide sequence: TGTGCCAGCAGTGAAGAGGGCGGAAGGAACACTGAAGCTTTCTTT.

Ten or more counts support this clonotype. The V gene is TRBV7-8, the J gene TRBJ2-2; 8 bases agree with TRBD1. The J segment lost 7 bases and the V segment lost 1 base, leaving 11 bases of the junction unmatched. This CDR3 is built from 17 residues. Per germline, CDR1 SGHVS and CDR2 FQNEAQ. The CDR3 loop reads CASSLVRQGARIGELFF. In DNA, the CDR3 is TGTGCCAGCAGCTTAGTTCGGCAGGGGGCGCGTATCGGGGAGCTGTTTTTT.

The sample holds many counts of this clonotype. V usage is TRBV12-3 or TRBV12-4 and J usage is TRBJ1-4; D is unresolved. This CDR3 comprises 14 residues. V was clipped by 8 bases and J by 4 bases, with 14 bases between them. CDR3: CASRRRVNNEKLFF. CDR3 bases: TGTGCCAGCCGTAGACGGGTTAATAATGAAAAACTGTTTTTT.

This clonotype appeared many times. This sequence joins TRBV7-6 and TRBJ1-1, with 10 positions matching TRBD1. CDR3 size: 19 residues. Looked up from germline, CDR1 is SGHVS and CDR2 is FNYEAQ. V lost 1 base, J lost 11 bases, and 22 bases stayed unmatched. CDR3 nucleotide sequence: TGTGCCAGCAGCTTAGAGGTGGGGGACAGGGGTCGCCCCCCCACTGGCGCTTTCTTT. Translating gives CASSLEVGDRGRPPTGAFF. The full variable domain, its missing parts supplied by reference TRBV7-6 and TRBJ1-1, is GAGVSQSPRYKVTKRGQDVALRCDPISGHVSLYWYRQALGQGPEFLTYFNYEAQQDKSGLPNDRFSAERPEGSISTLTIQRTEQRDSAMYRCASSLEVGDRGRPPTGAFFGQGTRLTVV.

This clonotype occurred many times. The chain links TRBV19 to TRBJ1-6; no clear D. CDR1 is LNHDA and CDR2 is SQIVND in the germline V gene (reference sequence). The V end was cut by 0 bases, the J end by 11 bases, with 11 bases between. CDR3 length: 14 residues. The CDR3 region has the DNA TGTGCCAGTAGTATAGATGCGGGAGGAGCACCCCTCCACTTT. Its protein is CASSIDAGGAPLHF. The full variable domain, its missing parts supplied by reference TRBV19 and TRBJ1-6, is DGGITQSPKYLFRKEGQNVTLSCEQNLNHDAMYWYRQDPGQGLRLIYYSQIVNDFQKGDIAEGYSVSREKKESFPLTVTSAQKNPTAFYLCASSIDAGGAPLHFGNGTRLTVT.

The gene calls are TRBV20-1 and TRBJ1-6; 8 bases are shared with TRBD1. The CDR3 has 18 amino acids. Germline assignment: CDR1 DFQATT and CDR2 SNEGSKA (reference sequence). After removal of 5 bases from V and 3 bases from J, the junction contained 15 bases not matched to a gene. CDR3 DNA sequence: TGCAGTGCTCTGGGTGGGACAGGAGCGGTGTACTATAATTCACCCCTCCACTTT. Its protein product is CSALGGTGAVYYNSPLHF.

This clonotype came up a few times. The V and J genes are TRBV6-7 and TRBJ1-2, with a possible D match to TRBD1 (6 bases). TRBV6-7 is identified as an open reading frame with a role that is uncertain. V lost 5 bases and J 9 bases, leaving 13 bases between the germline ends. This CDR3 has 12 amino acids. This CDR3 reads CASSLQGSRYTF. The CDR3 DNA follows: TGTGCCAGCAGTCTACAGGGTTCTCGCTACACCTTC.

In nucleotides, the CDR3 is TGTGCCAGTAGTGCGATCCGGGAGCTGAACACTGAAGCTTTCTTT. Protein product: CASSAIRELNTEAFF. The J gene is TRBJ1-1, the V gene TRBV19; D is unclear. Deletions cut 5 bases from V and 0 bases from J, with 13 bases between. From germline, CDR1 is LNHDA and CDR2 SQIVND (reference sequence). The length of the CDR3 is 15 residues.

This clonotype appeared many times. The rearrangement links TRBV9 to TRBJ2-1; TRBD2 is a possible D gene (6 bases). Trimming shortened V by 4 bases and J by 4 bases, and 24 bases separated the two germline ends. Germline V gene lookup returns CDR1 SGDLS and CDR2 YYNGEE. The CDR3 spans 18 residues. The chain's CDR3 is CASSRRRGSSPIYNEQFF. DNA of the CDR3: TGTGCCAGCAGCAGACGTCGGGGGTCCTCCCCTATTTACAATGAGCAGTTCTTC.

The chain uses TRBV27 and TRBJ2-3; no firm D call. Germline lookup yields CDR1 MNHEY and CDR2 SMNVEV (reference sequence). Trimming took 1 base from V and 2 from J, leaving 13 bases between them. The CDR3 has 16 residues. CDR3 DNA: TGTGCCAGCAGTTTATTTCAGGTCCACTTCACAGATACGCAGTATTTT. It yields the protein CASSLFQVHFTDTQYF.

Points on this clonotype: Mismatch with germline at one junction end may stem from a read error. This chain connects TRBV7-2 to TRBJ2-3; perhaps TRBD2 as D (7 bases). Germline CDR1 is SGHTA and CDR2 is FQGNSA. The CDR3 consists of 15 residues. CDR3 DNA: TGTGCCAGCAGCTTAACGGGGGGCCGGACAGATACGCGGTATTTT. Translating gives CASSLTGGRTDTRYF.

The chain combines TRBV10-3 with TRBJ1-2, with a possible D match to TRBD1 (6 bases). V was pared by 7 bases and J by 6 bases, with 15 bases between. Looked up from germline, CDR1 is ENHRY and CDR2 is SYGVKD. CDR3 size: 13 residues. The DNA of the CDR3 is TGTGCCATCACCGGGGGGCAAGAGGATGGCTACACCTTC. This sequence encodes CAITGGQEDGYTF.

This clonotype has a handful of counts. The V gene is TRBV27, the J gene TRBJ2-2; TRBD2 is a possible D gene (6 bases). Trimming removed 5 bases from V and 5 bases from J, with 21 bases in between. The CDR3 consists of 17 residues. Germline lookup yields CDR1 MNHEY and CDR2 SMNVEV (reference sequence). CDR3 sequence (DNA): TGTGCCAGCAGTCACATCGGGAAGTCGGCGGGGACCGGGGAGCTGTTTTTT. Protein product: CASSHIGKSAGTGELFF.

In DNA form, the CDR3 reads TGCGCCAGCAGTGAGAGCGCCCTCTACGAGCAGTACTTC. This translates into CASSESALYEQYF. The chain joins TRBV10-2 to TRBJ2-7; unclear D gene. The CDR3 loop spans 13 amino acids. Trimming took 2 bases from V and 3 from J, leaving 8 bases between them. Germline V CDR1 and CDR2: WSHSY, SAAADI.